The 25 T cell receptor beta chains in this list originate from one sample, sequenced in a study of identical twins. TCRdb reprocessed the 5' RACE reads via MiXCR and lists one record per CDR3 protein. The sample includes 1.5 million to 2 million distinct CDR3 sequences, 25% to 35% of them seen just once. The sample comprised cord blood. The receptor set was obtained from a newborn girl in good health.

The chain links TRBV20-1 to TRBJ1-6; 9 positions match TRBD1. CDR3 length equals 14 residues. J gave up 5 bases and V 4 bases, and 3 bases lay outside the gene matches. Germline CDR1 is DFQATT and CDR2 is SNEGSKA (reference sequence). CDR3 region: CSAKRDRDNSPLHF. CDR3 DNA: TGCAGTGCTAAGCGGGACAGGGATAATTCACCCCTCCACTTT.

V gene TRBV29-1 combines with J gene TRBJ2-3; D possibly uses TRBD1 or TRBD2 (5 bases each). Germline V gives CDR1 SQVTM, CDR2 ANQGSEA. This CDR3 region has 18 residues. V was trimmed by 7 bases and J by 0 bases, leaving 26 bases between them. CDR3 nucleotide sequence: TGCAGCGCCGGTAGCGTCCGAGGGGCACTTACGAGCACAGATACGCAGTATTTT. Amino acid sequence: CSAGSVRGALTSTDTQYF.

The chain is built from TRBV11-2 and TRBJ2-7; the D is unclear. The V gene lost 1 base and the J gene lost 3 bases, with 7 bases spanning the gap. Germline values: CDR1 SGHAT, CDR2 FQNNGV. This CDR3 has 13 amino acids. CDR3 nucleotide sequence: TGTGCCAGCAGCTTAGTGTTTAACTACGAGCAGTACTTC. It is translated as CASSLVFNYEQYF.

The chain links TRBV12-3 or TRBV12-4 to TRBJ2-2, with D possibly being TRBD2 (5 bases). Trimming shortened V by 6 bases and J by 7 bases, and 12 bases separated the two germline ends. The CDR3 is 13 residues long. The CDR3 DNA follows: TGTGCCAGCAGGAGAGAGGGCCACGGGGAGCTGTTTTTT. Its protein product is CASRREGHGELFF.

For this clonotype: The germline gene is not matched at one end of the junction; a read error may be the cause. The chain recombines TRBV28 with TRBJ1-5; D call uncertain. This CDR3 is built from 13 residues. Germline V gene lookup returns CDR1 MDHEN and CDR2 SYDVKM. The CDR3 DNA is TGTGCCAGCATTCGCAATAGCAATCGGCCCCAGCATTTT. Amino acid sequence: CASIRNSNRPQHF.

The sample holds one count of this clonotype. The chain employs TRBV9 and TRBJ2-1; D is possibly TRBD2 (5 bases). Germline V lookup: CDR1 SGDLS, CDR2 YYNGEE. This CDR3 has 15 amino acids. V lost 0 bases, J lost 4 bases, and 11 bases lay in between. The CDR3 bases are TGTGCCAGCAGCGTAGCGGACGGGGTATACAATGAGCAGTTCTTC. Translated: CASSVADGVYNEQFF.

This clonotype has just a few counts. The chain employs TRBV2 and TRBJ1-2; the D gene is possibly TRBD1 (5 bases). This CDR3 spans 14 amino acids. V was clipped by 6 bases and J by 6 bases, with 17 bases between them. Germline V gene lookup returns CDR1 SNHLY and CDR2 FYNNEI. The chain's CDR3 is CASSSLREENGYTF. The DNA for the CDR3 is TGTGCCAGCAGCTCCCTCAGGGAGGAGAATGGCTACACCTTC.

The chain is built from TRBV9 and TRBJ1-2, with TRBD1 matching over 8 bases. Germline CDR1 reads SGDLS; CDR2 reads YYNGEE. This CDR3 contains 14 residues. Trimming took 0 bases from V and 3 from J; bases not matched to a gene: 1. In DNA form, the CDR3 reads TGTGCCAGCAGCGTAGCGACAGGGGACTATGGCTACACCTTC. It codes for CASSVATGDYGYTF.

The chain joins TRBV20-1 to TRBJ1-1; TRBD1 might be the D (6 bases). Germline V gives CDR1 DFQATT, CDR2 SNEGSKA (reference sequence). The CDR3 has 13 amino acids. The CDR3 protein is CRAAMRGATEAFF. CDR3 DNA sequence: TGCAGGGCCGCGATGAGGGGGGCCACTGAAGCTTTCTTT.

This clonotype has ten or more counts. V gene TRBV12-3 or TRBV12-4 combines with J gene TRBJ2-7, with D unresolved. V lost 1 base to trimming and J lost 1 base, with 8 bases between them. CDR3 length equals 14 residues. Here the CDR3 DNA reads TGTGCCAGCAGTTTAGGGGCTAGGTCCTACGAGCAGTACTTC. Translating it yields CASSLGARSYEQYF.

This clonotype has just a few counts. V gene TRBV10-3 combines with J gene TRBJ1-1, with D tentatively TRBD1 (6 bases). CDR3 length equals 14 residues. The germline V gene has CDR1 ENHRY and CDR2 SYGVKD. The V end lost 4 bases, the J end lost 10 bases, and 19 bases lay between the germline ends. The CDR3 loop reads CAISGDMPGHRAFF. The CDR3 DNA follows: TGTGCCATCAGTGGGGATATGCCGGGACATAGAGCTTTCTTT.

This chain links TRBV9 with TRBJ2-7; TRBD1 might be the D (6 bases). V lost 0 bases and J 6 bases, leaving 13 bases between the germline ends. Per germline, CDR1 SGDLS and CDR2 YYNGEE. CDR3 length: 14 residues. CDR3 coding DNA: TGTGCCAGCAGCGTAGATAGTTTCAGGGGCGAGCAGTACTTC. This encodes CASSVDSFRGEQYF.

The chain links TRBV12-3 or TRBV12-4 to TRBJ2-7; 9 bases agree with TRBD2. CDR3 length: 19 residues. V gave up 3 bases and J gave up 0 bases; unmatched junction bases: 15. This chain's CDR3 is CASSLTLRPHSGSSYEQYF. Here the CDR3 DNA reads TGTGCCAGCAGTTTGACCTTAAGACCACATAGCGGGAGCTCCTACGAGCAGTACTTC.

In DNA, the CDR3 is TGTGCCAGCTCCCCGTCCTCCGGGGGAGTCACAGATACGCAGTATTTT. Its translation: CASSPSSGGVTDTQYF. The V and J genes are TRBV7-8 and TRBJ2-3; D is possibly TRBD2 (6 bases). Looked up from germline, CDR1 is SGHVS and CDR2 is FQNEAQ. The CDR3 totals 16 residues. Trimming shortened V by 8 bases and J by 2 bases, and 20 bases separated the two germline ends.

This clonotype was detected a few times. In DNA, the CDR3 is TGCAGCGGTTTAACACGACAGAGCCCGCAGGGCTACACCTTC. Amino acid sequence: CSGLTRQSPQGYTF. The chain joins TRBV29-1 to TRBJ1-2, with D possibly TRBD1 on 5 matching bases. Per germline, CDR1 SQVTM and CDR2 ANQGSEA. V lost 7 bases and J 8 bases, leaving 23 bases between the germline ends. The CDR3 has 14 amino acids.

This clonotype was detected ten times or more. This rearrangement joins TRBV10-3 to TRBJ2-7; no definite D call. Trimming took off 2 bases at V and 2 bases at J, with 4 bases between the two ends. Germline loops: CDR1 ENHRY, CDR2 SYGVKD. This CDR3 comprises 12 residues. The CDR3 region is CAISEPPYEQYF. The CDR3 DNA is TGTGCCATCAGTGAGCCACCCTACGAGCAGTACTTC.

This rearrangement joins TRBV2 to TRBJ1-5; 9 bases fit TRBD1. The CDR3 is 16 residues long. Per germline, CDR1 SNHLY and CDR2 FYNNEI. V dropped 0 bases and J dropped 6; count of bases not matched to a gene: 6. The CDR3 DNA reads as TGTGCCAGCAGTGAAGCGGGTGGACAGGGGATTCAGCCCCAGCATTTT. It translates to CASSEAGGQGIQPQHF.

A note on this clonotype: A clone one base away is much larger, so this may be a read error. The CDR3 DNA is TGTGCCACCAGTGTCTCGGGACAGGGAGGTTACAATGAGCAGTACTTC. It yields the protein CATSVSGQGGYNEQYF. The V and J genes are TRBV24-1 and TRBJ2-1; 9 bases are shared with TRBD1. The DNA end lines up better with TRBJ2-7; the J call may be wrong. The CDR3 consists of 16 residues. Germline values: CDR1 KGHDR, CDR2 SFDVKD.

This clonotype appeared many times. CDR3 region: CASSYSELASYEQYF. In DNA, the CDR3 is TGTGCCAGCAGTTACTCGGAACTAGCATCCTACGAGCAGTACTTC. This chain links TRBV6-5 with TRBJ2-7, with D possibly matching TRBD2 (6 bases). Germline CDR1 reads MNHEY; CDR2 reads SVGAGI. The CDR3 has 15 amino acids. Trimming shortened V by 0 bases and J by 1 base, and 10 bases separated the two germline ends.

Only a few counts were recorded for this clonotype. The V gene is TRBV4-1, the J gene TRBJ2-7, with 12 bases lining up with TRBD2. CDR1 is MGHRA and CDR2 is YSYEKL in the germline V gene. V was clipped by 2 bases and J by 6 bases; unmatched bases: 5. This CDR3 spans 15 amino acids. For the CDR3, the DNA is TGCGCCAGCAGCCAACCGACTAGCGGGAGCTTCGAGCAGTACTTC. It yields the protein CASSQPTSGSFEQYF.

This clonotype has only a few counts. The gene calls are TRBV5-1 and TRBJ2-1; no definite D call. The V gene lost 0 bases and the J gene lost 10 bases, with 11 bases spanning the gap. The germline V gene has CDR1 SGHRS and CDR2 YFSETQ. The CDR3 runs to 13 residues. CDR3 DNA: TGCGCCAGCAGCTTGGGCAGCTTCGGGGAGCAGTTCTTC. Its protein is CASSLGSFGEQFF.

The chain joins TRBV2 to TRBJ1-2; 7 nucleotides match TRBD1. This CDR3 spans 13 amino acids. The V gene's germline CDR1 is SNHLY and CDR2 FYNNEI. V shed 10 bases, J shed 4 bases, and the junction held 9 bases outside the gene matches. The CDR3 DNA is TGTGCCACCGGAGGGACAGATCTCTATGGCTACACCTTC. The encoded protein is CATGGTDLYGYTF.

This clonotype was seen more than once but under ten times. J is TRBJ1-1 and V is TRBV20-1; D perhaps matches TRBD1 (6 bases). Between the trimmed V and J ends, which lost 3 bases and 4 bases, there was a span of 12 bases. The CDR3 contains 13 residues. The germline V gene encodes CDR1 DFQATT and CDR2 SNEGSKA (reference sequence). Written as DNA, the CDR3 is TGCAGTGCTAGTAAGGGGGGCGTCACTGAAGCTTTCTTT. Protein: CSASKGGVTEAFF.

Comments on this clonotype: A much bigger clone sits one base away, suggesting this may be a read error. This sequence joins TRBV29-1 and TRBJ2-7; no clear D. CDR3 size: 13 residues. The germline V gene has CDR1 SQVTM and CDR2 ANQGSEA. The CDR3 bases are TGCAGCGTTGTTGGCCGATTCACCTACGGGCAGTACTTC. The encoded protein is CSVVGRFTYGQYF.

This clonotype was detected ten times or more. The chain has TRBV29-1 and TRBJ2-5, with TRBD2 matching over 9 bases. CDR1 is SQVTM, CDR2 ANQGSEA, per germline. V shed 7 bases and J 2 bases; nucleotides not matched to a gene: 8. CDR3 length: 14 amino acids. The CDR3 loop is CSGWTGLAQETQYF. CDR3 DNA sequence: TGCAGCGGTTGGACGGGACTAGCTCAAGAGACCCAGTACTTC.